These T cell receptor beta chains were read from a single sample in a study of T cells in Graves' hyperthyroidism and ophthalmopathy. Each CDR3 protein is one row after TCRdb ran MiXCR on the multiplex PCR reads. Of a few hundred thousand distinct CDR3 sequences listed, about 15% were seen once; the top ten hold 14%. The sequencing sample was made of blood. The receptors originated from a middle-aged woman with Graves' hyperthyroidism. The CDR3 runs from the conserved cysteine through the conserved F or W. A D gene is named only where the DNA matches it firmly. Size is omitted from some rows. Given values are once, few, many or a class for expanded clones.

j_gene: TRBJ1-2; v_gene: TRBV11-2; d_gene: -; abundance: many; CDR3nt: TGTGCCAGCAGCTTAGATCTAGGGATTGGCTATGGCTACACCTTC; CDR3aa: CASSLDLGIGYGYTF
j_gene: TRBJ2-3; v_gene: TRBV18; d_gene: -; abundance: many; CDR3nt: TGTGCCAGCTCACCTCGCGTTGATACGCAGTATTTT; CDR3aa: CASSPRVDTQYF
j_gene: TRBJ1-1; v_gene: TRBV28; d_gene: -; abundance: many; CDR3nt: TGTGCCAGCAGTTTGGTGGGGGCTGAAGCTTTCTTT; CDR3aa: CASSLVGAEAFF
j_gene: TRBJ2-2; v_gene: TRBV12-3/TRBV12-4; d_gene: -; abundance: -; CDR3nt: TGTGCCAGCAGGACTGGGGGAAGGCTGTTTTTT; CDR3aa: CASRTGGRLFF
j_gene: TRBJ2-1; v_gene: TRBV29-1; d_gene: TRBD2; abundance: many; CDR3nt: TGCAGCGTCAACCCACTAGCGGGAAACAATGAGCAGTTCTTC; CDR3aa: CSVNPLAGNNEQFF
j_gene: TRBJ1-1; v_gene: TRBV4-1; d_gene: TRBD1; abundance: -; CDR3nt: TGCGCCAGCAGCCAGGGGACAGGGATCTACACTGAAGCTTTCTTT; CDR3aa: CASSQGTGIYTEAFF
j_gene: TRBJ2-4; v_gene: TRBV3-1; d_gene: TRBD2; abundance: many; CDR3nt: TGTGCCAGCAGCCAAGATTTGACTAGCGTCCACATTCAGTACTTC; CDR3aa: CASSQDLTSVHIQYF
j_gene: TRBJ2-5; v_gene: TRBV20-1; d_gene: -; abundance: many; CDR3nt: TGCAGTGCTAGAGAAGCCACAAGCGTCCAAGAGACCCAGTACTTC; CDR3aa: CSAREATSVQETQYF
j_gene: TRBJ2-3; v_gene: TRBV3-1; d_gene: -; abundance: many; CDR3nt: TGTGCCAGCAGCCAAGGAGGACTTACCACAGATACGCAGTATTTT; CDR3aa: CASSQGGLTTDTQYF
j_gene: TRBJ2-1; v_gene: TRBV2; d_gene: -; abundance: many; CDR3nt: TGTGCCAGTAGGAGTGGGTTCAATGAGCAGTTCTTC; CDR3aa: CASRSGFNEQFF
j_gene: TRBJ2-3; v_gene: TRBV12-3/TRBV12-4; d_gene: -; abundance: many; CDR3nt: TGTGCCAGCAGTTTCGGAAGGGAGTTTACGCAGTATTTT; CDR3aa: CASSFGREFTQYF
j_gene: TRBJ2-7; v_gene: TRBV7-2; d_gene: -; abundance: many; CDR3nt: TGTGCCAGCAGCGTAACTCTGGGGCCCTACGAGCAGTACTTC; CDR3aa: CASSVTLGPYEQYF
j_gene: TRBJ2-1; v_gene: TRBV27; d_gene: -; abundance: few; CDR3nt: TGTGCCAGCAGTTTAGGGAAGGGCGTCAATGAGCAGTTCTTC; CDR3aa: CASSLGKGVNEQFF
j_gene: TRBJ2-5; v_gene: TRBV2; d_gene: TRBD2; abundance: many; CDR3nt: TGTGCCAGCAGTGCCGGGGGGGGGGAGACCCAGTACTTC; CDR3aa: CASSAGGGETQYF
j_gene: TRBJ1-5; v_gene: TRBV2; d_gene: -; abundance: few; CDR3nt: TGTGCCAGCAGTGAGGGGGCAGAGACCCAGCATTTT; CDR3aa: CASSEGAETQHF
j_gene: TRBJ2-7; v_gene: TRBV6-1; d_gene: TRBD2; abundance: -; CDR3nt: TGTGCCAGCAGGTCGATGGGGAGGGCCCACGAGCAGTACTTC; CDR3aa: CASRSMGRAHEQYF
j_gene: TRBJ2-7; v_gene: TRBV27; d_gene: TRBD2; abundance: -; CDR3nt: TGTGCCAGCATGCAGCGGGGTTACGAGCAGTACTTC; CDR3aa: CASMQRGYEQYF
j_gene: TRBJ1-6; v_gene: TRBV27; d_gene: -; abundance: -; CDR3nt: TGTGCCAGCAGTTTACGGCCAGACGTAAGCTCCTATAATTCACCCCTCCACTTT; CDR3aa: CASSLRPDVSSYNSPLHF
j_gene: TRBJ1-1; v_gene: TRBV30; d_gene: TRBD1; abundance: many; CDR3nt: TGTGCCTGGAGTCCGATGCTCCAGGGGGCCGGCACTGAAGCTTTCTTT; CDR3aa: CAWSPMLQGAGTEAFF
j_gene: TRBJ1-2; v_gene: TRBV6-5; d_gene: -; abundance: few; CDR3nt: TGTGCCAGCAGCTATACAGGGCCTTTTGGCTATGGCTACACCTTC; CDR3aa: CASSYTGPFGYGYTF
j_gene: TRBJ1-4; v_gene: TRBV2; d_gene: TRBD1; abundance: many; CDR3nt: TGTGCCAGCAGTGTGGAGGCAGGGGGCGGTAATGAAAAACTGTTTTTT; CDR3aa: CASSVEAGGGNEKLFF
j_gene: TRBJ2-1; v_gene: TRBV18; d_gene: TRBD2; abundance: -; CDR3nt: TGTGCCAGCTCACCCGAGCGGGGGGGCTACAATGAGCAGTTCTTC; CDR3aa: CASSPERGGYNEQFF
j_gene: TRBJ1-3; v_gene: TRBV7-2; d_gene: -; abundance: many; CDR3nt: TGTGCCAGCAGCTTAGCCGGGGCAACTGGAAACACCATATATTTT; CDR3aa: CASSLAGATGNTIYF
j_gene: TRBJ2-7; v_gene: TRBV9; d_gene: -; abundance: -; CDR3nt: TGTGCCAGCAGCTTACAGGTCCAACCCTACGAGCAGTACTTC; CDR3aa: CASSLQVQPYEQYF
j_gene: TRBJ2-7; v_gene: TRBV4-1; d_gene: TRBD1; abundance: few; CDR3nt: TGCGCCAGCAGCCAAAGCCAGCACAGGGGGAGCTCCTACGAGCAGTACTTC; CDR3aa: CASSQSQHRGSSYEQYF
j_gene: TRBJ2-3; v_gene: TRBV28; d_gene: -; abundance: many; CDR3nt: TGTGCCAGCAGTTTCCAGCAAGACACAGATACGCAGTATTTT; CDR3aa: CASSFQQDTDTQYF
j_gene: TRBJ2-2; v_gene: TRBV12-3/TRBV12-4; d_gene: TRBD2; abundance: many; CDR3nt: TGTGCCAGCAGTCCCCACGGGACTAGCGGGAGGGCCCCCGGGGAGCTGTTTTTT; CDR3aa: CASSPHGTSGRAPGELFF